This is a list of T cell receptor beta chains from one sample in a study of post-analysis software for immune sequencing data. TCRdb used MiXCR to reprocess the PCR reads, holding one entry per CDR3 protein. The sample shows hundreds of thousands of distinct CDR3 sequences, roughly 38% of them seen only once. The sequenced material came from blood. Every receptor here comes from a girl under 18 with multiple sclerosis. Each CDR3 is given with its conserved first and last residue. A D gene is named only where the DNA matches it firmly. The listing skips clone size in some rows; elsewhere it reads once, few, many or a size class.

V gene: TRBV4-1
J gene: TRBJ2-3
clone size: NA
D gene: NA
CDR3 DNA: TGCGCCAGCAGCCAAGATGAGGTGGCCGCCACAGATACGCAGTATTTT
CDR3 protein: CASSQDEVAATDTQYF

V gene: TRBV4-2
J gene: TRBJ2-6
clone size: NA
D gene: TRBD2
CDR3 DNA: TGTGCCAGCAGCCTGGAACTAGCGGGTTTCTCTGGGGCCAACGTCCTGACTTTC
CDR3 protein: CASSLELAGFSGANVLTF

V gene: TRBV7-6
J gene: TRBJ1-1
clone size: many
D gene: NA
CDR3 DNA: TGTGCCAGCAGCTTAGTTCGCAGTGCGAACACTGAAGCTTTCTTT
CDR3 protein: CASSLVRSANTEAFF

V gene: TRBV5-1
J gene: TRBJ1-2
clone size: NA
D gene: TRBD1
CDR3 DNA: TGCGCCAGCAGCCCGGACAGGACTACCTATGGCTACACCTTC
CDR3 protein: CASSPDRTTYGYTF

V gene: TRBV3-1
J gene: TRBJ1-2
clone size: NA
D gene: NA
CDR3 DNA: TGTGCCAGCAGCCAAGATTTAAAGGCGTTCTATGGCTACACCTTC
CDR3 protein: CASSQDLKAFYGYTF

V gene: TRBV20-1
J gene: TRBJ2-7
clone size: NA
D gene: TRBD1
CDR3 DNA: TGCCGACCAGGGGGCGCAACAGGCGAGCAGTACTTC
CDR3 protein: CRPGGATGEQYF

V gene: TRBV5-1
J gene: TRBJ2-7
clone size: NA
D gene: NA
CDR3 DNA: TGCGCCAGCAGCCCTTTACCCTCCTACGGGCAGTACTTC
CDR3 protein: CASSPLPSYGQYF

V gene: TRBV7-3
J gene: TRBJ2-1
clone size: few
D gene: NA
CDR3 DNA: TGTGCCAGCAGCTCTCAGGGTGAGGAGCAGTTCTTC
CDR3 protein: CASSSQGEEQFF

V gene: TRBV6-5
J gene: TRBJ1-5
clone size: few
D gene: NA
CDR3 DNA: TGTGCCAGCGGGACCCTAGGGGTTGGCAATCAGCCCCAGCATTTT
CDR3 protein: CASGTLGVGNQPQHF

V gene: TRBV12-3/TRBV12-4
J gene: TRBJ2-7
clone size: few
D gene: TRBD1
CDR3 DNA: TGTGCCAGCAGCCACGGGACAGGGTACCACGAGCAGTACTTC
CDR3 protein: CASSHGTGYHEQYF

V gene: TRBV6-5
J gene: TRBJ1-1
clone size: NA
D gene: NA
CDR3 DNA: TGTGCCAGCAGTTTACCGGGTCTTGAAGCTTTCTTT
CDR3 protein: CASSLPGLEAFF